Listed below are T cell receptor beta chains from one sample, sequenced in a study of CD8+ T cells in alopecia areata. Repertoires were generated with immunoSEQ multiplex PCR, while TCRdb's copy carries only in-frame clones and drops some. The data contain under 110,000 clones, roughly three fifths of them seen just once; the ten biggest clones take up about a sixth. The source was CD8+ T cells sorted from blood, collected between weeks 55 and 65, from a patient treated with tofacitinib. Source of these receptors: a human donor with alopecia areata. Each CDR3 is given with its conserved first and last residue. Fields, in order: J gene, D gene, clone size, V gene, CDR3 protein, CDR3 DNA. The D gene is left open where the match is weak. Part of the rows lack a size; the others show once, few, many or a class for expanded clones.

TRBJ2-1 | TRBD2 | few | TRBV29-1 | CSVEGLAEYNEQFF | TGCAGCGTGGAGGGACTAGCGGAATACAATGAGCAGTTCTTC
TRBJ2-1 | TRBD1 | - | TRBV4-2 | CASSQESLGTGFNEQFF | TGTGCCAGCAGCCAAGAGAGTTTAGGGACAGGGTTCAATGAGCAGTTCTTC
TRBJ2-3 | - | - | TRBV13 | CASRPRQVDTQYF | TGTGCCAGCAGACCTCGACAGGTGGATACGCAGTATTTT
TRBJ1-1 | - | - | TRBV29-1 | CSALPDGEEAFF | TGCAGCGCTCTGCCCGACGGGGAAGAAGCTTTCTTT
TRBJ2-3 | - | - | TRBV27 | CASRSGGPGDTQYF | TGTGCCAGCCGTAGTGGTGGCCCCGGGGATACGCAGTATTTT
TRBJ2-7 | - | - | TRBV18 | CASSPGVYEQYF | TGTGCCAGCTCACCAGGAGTCTACGAGCAGTACTTC
TRBJ1-5 | - | - | TRBV5-5 | CASSTTPDQGNQPQHF | TGTGCCAGCAGCACCACCCCAGACCAGGGCAATCAGCCCCAGCATTTT
TRBJ1-2 | - | - | TRBV6-5 | CASSYGQGWNGYTF | TGTGCCAGCAGTTACGGGCAGGGGTGGAATGGCTACACCTTC
TRBJ1-6 | - | - | TRBV9 | CASSAGTSYSPLHF | TGTGCCAGCAGCGCCGGGACAAGTTATTCACCCCTCCACTTT
TRBJ1-2 | - | few | TRBV5-6 | CASSQHGGYTF | TGTGCCAGCAGCCAACATGGTGGCTACACCTTC
TRBJ1-3 | - | - | TRBV27 | CASSLRGRSAGNTIYF | TGTGCCAGCAGTTTAAGGGGCCGAAGCGCTGGAAACACCATATATTTT
TRBJ1-1 | - | few | TRBV7-9 | CASSNRDGRHTEAFF | TGTGCCAGCAGCAACAGAGACGGCAGGCACACTGAAGCTTTCTTT
TRBJ2-2 | - | - | TRBV5-1 | CASSLAVSDGSGELFF | TGCGCCAGCAGCCTGGCGGTGTCAGATGGGTCCGGGGAGCTGTTTTTT
TRBJ1-5 | - | few | TRBV12-5 | CASATNQPQHF | TGTGCTAGTGCCACGAATCAGCCCCAGCATTTT
TRBJ2-5 | - | - | TRBV27 | CASSPQGYSQETQYF | TGTGCCAGCAGTCCACAGGGCTACAGCCAAGAGACCCAGTACTTC
TRBJ1-4 | - | few | TRBV5-5 | CASSWTPTNEKLFF | TGTGCCAGCAGCTGGACACCAACTAATGAAAAACTGTTTTTT
TRBJ1-5 | - | few | TRBV5-6 | CASSRAAQGNYQPQHF | TGTGCCAGCAGTCGGGCTGCGCAGGGCAATTATCAGCCCCAGCATTTT
TRBJ2-2 | TRBD1 | - | TRBV25-1 | CASSVGQDTGELFF | TGTGCCAGCAGTGTGGGACAGGACACCGGGGAGCTGTTTTTT
TRBJ2-5 | TRBD1 | - | TRBV27 | CASSSETGGLGETQYF | TGTGCCAGCAGTTCAGAAACAGGGGGCTTGGGTGAGACCCAGTACTTC
TRBJ2-1 | - | few | TRBV19 | CASSWGAINEQFF | TGTGCCAGCAGCTGGGGGGCGATCAATGAGCAGTTCTTC
TRBJ2-7 | - | - | TRBV6-1 | CASGPGSYEQYF | TGTGCCAGCGGCCCGGGGTCCTACGAGCAGTACTTC
TRBJ2-3 | - | few | TRBV4-2 | CASSQGGFADTQYF | TGTGCCAGCAGCCAAGGAGGTTTCGCAGATACGCAGTATTTT
TRBJ2-6 | TRBD1 | few | TRBV18 | CASSPVTGSGANVLTF | TGTGCCAGCTCACCCGTGACAGGGTCTGGGGCCAACGTCCTGACTTTC
TRBJ2-2 | - | few | TRBV7-9 | CASSFLGSGELFF | TGTGCCAGCAGCTTTTTAGGATCCGGGGAGCTGTTTTTT
TRBJ1-1 | - | - | TRBV15 | CATSRDPLFGGGANTEAFF | TGTGCCACCAGCAGAGATCCTTTATTCGGGGGCGGTGCGAACACTGAAGCTTTCTTT
TRBJ2-3 | TRBD2 | - | TRBV4-1 | CASQRLAEHRSDTQYF | TGCGCCTCGCAGAGACTAGCGGAACATAGATCGGATACGCAGTATTTT
TRBJ1-5 | TRBD1 | - | TRBV11-2 | CASLQGAQPQHF | TGTGCCAGTTTACAGGGGGCTCAGCCCCAGCATTTT
TRBJ2-6 | - | - | TRBV7-9 | CASSPIDGANVLTF | TGTGCCAGCAGTCCTATTGATGGGGCCAACGTCCTGACTTTC
TRBJ1-2 | - | few | TRBV10-3 | CAISESTLNYGYTF | TGTGCCATCAGTGAGTCGACTCTTAACTATGGCTACACCTTC